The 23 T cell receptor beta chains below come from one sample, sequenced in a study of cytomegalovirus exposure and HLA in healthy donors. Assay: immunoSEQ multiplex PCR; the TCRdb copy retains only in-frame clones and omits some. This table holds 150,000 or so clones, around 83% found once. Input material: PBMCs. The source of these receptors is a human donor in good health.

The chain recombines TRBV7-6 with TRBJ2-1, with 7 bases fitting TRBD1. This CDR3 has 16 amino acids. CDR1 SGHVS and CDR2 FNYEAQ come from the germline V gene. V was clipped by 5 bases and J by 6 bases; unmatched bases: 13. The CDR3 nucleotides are TGTGCCAGCAGCAGTAGACAGGGATCCTCCCTCAATGAGCAGTTCTTC. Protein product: CASSSRQGSSLNEQFF.

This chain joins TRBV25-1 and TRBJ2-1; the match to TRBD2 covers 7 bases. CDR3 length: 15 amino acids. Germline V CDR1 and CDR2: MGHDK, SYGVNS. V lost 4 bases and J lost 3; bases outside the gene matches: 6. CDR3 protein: CASSVPGTIYNEQFF. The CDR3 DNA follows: TGTGCCAGCAGTGTACCCGGGACTATCTACAATGAGCAGTTCTTC.

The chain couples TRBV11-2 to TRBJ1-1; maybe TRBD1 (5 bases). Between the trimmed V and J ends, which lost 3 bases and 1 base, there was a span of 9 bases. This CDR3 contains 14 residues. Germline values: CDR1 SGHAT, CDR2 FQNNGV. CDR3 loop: CASSFPGQNTEAFF. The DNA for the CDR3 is TGTGCCAGCAGCTTCCCCGGACAGAACACTGAAGCTTTCTTT.

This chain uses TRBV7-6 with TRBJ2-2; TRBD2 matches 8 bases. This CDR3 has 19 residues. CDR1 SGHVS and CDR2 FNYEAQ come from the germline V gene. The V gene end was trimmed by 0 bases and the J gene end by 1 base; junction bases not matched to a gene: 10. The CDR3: CASSLAGRFSGENTGELFF. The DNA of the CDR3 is TGTGCCAGCAGCTTAGCAGGGAGGTTTAGCGGGGAGAACACCGGGGAGCTGTTTTTT.

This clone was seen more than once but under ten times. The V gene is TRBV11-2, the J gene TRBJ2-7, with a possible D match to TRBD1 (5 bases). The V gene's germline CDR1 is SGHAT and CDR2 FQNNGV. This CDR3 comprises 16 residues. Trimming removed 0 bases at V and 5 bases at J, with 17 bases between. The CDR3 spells CASSLDQGPLEDEQYF. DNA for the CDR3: TGTGCCAGCAGCTTAGATCAGGGCCCGCTCGAGGACGAGCAGTACTTC.

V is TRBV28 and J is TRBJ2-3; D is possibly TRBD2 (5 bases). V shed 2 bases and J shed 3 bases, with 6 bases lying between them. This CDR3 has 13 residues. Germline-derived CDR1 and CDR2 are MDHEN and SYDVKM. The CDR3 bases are TGTGCCAGCAGTTTACTAGCAACAGATACGCAGTATTTT. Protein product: CASSLLATDTQYF.

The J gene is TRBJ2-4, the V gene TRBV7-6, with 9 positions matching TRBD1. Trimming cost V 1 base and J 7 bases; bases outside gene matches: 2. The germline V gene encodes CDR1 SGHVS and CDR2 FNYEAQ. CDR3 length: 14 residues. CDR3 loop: CASSLEDRGNIQYF. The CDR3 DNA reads TGTGCCAGCAGCTTAGAAGACAGGGGGAACATTCAGTACTTC. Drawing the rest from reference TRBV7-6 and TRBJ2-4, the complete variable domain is GAGVSQSPRYKVTKRGQDVALRCDPISGHVSLYWYRQALGQGPEFLTYFNYEAQQDKSGLPNDRFSAERPEGSISTLTIQRTEQRDSAMYRCASSLEDRGNIQYFGAGTRLSVL.

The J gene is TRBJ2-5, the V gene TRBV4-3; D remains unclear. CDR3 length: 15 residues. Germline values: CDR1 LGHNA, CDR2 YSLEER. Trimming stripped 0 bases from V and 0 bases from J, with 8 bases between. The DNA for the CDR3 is TGCGCCAGCAGCCAAGAGGCTAGTTACCAAGAGACCCAGTACTTC. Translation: CASSQEASYQETQYF.

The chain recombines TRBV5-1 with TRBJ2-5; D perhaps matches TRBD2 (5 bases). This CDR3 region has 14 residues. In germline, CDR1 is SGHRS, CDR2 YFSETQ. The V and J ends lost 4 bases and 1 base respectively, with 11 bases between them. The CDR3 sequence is CASSNGNPQETQYF. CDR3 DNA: TGCGCCAGCAGCAACGGGAACCCCCAAGAGACCCAGTACTTC.

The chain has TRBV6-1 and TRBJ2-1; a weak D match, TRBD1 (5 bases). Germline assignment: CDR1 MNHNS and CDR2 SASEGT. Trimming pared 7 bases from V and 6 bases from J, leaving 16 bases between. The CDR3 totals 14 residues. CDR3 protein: CASTPRAKGNEQFF. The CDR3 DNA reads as TGTGCCAGCACCCCCAGGGCAAAGGGCAATGAGCAGTTCTTC.

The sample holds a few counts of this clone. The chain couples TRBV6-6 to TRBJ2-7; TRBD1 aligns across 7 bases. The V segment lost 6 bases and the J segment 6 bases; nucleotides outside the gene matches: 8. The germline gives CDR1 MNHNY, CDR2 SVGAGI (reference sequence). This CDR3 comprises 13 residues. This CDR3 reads CASRQPTGSEQYF. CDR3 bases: TGTGCCAGCAGACAACCGACAGGGTCCGAGCAGTACTTC.

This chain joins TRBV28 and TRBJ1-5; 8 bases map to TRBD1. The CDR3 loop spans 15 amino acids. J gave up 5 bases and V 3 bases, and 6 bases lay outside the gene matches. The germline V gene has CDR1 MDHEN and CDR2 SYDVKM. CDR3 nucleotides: TGTGCCAGCAGTTTTCCGGGACAGGTAGATCAGCCCCAGCATTTT. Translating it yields CASSFPGQVDQPQHF.

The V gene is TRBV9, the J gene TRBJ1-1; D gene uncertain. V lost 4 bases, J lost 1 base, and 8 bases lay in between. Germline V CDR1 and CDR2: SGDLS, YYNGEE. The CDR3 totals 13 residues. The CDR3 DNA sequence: TGTGCCAGCAGCCGCCGGGGGAACACTGAAGCTTTCTTT. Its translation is CASSRRGNTEAFF.

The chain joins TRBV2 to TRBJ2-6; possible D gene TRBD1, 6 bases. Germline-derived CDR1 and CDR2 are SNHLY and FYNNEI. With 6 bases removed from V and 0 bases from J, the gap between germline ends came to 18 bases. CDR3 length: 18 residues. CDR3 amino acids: CASSGHPGDPSGANVLTF. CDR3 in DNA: TGTGCCAGCAGCGGACATCCAGGGGATCCCTCTGGGGCCAACGTCCTGACTTTC.

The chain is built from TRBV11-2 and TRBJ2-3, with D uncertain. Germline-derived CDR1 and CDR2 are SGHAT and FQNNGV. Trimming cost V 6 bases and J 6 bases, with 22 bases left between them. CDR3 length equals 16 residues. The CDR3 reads CASRIPGTLAPDTQYF. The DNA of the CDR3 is TGTGCCAGCAGAATTCCGGGTACTCTCGCACCCGATACGCAGTATTTT.

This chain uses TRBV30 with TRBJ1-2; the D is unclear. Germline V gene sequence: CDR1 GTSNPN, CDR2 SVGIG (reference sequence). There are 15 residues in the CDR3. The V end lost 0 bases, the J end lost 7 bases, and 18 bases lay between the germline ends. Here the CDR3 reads CAWSVFPGTEGGYTF. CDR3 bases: TGTGCCTGGAGTGTCTTTCCGGGAACGGAGGGTGGCTACACCTTC.

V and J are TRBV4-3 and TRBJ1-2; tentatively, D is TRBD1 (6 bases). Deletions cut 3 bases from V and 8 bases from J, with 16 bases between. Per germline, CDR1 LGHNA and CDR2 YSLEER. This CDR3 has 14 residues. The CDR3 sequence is CASSQELQGGGYTF. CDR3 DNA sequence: TGCGCCAGCAGCCAGGAGCTACAGGGCGGGGGCTACACCTTC.

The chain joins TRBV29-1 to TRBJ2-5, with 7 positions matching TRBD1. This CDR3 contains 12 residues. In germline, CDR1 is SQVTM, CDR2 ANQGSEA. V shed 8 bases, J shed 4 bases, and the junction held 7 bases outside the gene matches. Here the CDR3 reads CSSRTGGETQYF. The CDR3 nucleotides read TGCAGCTCTCGGACAGGAGGAGAGACCCAGTACTTC.

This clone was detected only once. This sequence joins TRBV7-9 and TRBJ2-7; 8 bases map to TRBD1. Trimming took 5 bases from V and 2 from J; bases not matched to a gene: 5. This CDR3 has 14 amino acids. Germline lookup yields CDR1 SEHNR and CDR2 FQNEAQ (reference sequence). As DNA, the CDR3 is TGTGCCAGCAGCGGGACAGGCCGTACCTACGAGCAGTACTTC. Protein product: CASSGTGRTYEQYF.

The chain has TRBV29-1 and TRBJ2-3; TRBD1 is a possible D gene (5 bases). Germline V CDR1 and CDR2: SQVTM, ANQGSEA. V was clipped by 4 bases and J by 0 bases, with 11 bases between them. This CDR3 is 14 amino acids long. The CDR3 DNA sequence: TGCAGCGTTGGTGGCGGACAAAGCACAGATACGCAGTATTTT. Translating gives CSVGGGQSTDTQYF.

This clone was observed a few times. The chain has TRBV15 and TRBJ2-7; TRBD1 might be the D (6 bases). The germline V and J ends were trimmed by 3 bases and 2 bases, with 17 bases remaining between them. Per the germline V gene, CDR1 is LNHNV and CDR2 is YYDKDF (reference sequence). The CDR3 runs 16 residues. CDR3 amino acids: CATSRDKWDIAYEQYF. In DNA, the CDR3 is TGTGCCACCAGCAGGGACAAGTGGGACATAGCCTACGAGCAGTACTTC.

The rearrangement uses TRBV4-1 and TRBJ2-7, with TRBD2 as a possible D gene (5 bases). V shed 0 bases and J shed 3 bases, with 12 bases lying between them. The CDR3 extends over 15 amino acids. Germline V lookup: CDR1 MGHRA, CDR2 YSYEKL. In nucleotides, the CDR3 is TGCGCCAGCAGCCAAGAACGGGGATCGGACTACGAGCAGTACTTC. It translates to CASSQERGSDYEQYF.

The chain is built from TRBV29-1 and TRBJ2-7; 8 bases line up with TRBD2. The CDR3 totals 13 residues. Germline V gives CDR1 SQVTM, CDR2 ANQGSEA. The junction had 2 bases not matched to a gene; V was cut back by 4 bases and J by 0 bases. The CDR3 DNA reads TGCAGCGTTGTGCGGGGGGACTCCTACGAGCAGTACTTC. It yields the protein CSVVRGDSYEQYF.